This TCR beta chain was sequenced during a study of control samples from healthy donors and cancer patients. The protocol was immunoSEQ multiplex PCR, while the TCRdb copy is restricted to in-frame clones and leaves out a portion. This table has approximately 100,000 clones, about 91% appearing once. The germline V gene encodes CDR1 SGHRS and CDR2 YFSETQ. The CDR3 covers 13 residues. V dropped 3 bases and J dropped 3 bases, with 9 bases sitting between them. V is TRBV5-1 and J is TRBJ2-5; no reliable D call. This receptor was taken from a man aged 25-45 years in good health. Sequenced input: blood. The CDR3 DNA is TGCGCCAGCAGCTCCGAATCGAAAGAGACCCAGTACTTC. It specifies CASSSESKETQYF.